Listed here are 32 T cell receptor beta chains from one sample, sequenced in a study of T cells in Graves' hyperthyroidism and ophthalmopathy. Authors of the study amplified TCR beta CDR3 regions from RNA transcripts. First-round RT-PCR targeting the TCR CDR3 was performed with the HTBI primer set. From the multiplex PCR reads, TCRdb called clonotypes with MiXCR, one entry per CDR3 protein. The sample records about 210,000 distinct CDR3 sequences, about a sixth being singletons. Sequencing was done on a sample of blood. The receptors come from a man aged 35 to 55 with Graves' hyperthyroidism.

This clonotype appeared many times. For the CDR3, the DNA is TGTGCCAGCAGTGAAGCGCTAGCCAGGGAGACCCAGTACTTC. Translated: CASSEALARETQYF. The chain uses TRBV6-1 and TRBJ2-5; D might be TRBD2 (5 bases). Germline loops: CDR1 MNHNS, CDR2 SASEGT. V lost 0 bases, J lost 5 bases, and 10 bases lay in between. The CDR3 consists of 14 residues.

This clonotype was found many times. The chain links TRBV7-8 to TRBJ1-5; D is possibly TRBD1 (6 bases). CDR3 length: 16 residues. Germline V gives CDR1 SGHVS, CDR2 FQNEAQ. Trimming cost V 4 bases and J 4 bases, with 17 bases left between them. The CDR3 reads CASSSNPRTANQPQHF. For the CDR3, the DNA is TGTGCCAGCAGCTCGAACCCTCGGACAGCTAATCAGCCCCAGCATTTT.

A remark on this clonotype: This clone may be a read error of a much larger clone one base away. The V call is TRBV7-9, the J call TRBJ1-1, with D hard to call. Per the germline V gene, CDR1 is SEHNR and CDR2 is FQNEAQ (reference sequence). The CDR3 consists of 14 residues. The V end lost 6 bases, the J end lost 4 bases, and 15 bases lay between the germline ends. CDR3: CASSQASGGTEAFF. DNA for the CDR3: TGTGCCAGCAGTCAAGCGTCGGGAGGCACTGAAGCTTTCTTT.

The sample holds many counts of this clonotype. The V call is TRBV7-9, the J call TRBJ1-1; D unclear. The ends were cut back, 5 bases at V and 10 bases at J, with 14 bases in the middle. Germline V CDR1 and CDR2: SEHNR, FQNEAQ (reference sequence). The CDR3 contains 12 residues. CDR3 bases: TGTGCCAGCAGCCAGACGGGGAGTCGAGCTTTCTTT. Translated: CASSQTGSRAFF.

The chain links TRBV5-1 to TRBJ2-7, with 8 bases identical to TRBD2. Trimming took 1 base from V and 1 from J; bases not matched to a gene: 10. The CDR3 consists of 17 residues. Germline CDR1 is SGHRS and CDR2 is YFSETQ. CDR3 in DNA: TGCGCCAGCAGCTTGCACCCAACTAGCGGTCAGTCCTACGAGCAGTACTTC. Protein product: CASSLHPTSGQSYEQYF. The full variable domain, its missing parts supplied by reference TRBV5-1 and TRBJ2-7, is KAGVTQTPRYLIKTRGQQVTLSCSPISGHRSVSWYQQTPGQGLQFLFEYFSETQRNKGNFPGRFSGRQFSNSRSEMNVSTLELGDSALYLCASSLHPTSGQSYEQYFGPGTRLTVT.

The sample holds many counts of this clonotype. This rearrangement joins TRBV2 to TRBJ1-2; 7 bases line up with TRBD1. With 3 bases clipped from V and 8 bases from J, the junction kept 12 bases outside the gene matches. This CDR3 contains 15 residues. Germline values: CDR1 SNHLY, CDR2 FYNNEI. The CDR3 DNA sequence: TGTGCCAGCAGTGAGTTACACAGGGGAGTAGGGGGCTACACCTTC. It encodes CASSELHRGVGGYTF.

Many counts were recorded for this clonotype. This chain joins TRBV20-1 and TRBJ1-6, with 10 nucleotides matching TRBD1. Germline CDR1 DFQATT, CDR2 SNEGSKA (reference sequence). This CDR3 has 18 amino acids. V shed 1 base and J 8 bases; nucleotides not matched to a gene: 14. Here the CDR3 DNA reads TGCAGTGCTAGAGTGGCGGGACAGGGGAGTCCCTGGGATTCACCCCTCCACTTT. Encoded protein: CSARVAGQGSPWDSPLHF.

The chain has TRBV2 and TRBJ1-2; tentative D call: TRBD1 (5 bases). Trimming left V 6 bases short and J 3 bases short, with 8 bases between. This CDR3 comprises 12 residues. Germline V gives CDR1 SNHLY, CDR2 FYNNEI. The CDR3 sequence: CASSRVHYGYTF. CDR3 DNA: TGTGCCAGCAGCAGGGTTCACTATGGCTACACCTTC.

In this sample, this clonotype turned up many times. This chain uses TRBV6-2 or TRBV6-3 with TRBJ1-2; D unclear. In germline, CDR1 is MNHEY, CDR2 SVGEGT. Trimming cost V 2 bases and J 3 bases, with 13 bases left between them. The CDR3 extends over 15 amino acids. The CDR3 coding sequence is TGTGCCAGCAGTTACCAACGGAGTTTCTACTATGGCTACACCTTC. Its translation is CASSYQRSFYYGYTF.

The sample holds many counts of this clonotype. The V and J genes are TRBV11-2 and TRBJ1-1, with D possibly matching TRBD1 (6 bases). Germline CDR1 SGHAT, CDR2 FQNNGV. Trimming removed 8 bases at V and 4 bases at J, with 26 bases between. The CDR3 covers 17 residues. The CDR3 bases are TGTGCCAGCGGCCCGGGGATCGGGGGGCTTCTAATCACTGAAGCTTTCTTT. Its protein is CASGPGIGGLLITEAFF.

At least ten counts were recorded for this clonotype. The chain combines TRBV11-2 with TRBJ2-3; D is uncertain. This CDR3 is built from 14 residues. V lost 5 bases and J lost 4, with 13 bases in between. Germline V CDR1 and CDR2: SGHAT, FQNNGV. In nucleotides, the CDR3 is TGTGCCAGCAGCCCCCGTGGGGTAGCAGATACGCAGTATTTT. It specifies CASSPRGVADTQYF.

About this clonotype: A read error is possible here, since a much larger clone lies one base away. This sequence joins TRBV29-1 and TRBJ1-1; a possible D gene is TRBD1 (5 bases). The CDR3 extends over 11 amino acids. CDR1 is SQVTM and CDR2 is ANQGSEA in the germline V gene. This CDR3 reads CSVRRGAETFF. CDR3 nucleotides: TGCAGCGTTAGAAGGGGCGCTGAAACTTTCTTT.

CDR3 nucleotides: TGTGCCAGCAGCTCCGACGGGACTCTGGCAAACACCATATATTTT. Protein: CASSSDGTLANTIYF. The V gene is TRBV11-2, the J gene TRBJ1-3; the D gene is possibly TRBD1 (5 bases). This CDR3 has 15 residues. V lost 4 bases and J lost 6, with 16 bases in between. Germline values: CDR1 SGHAT, CDR2 FQNNGV. The entire variable domain, with the rest obtained from reference TRBV11-2 and TRBJ1-3, is as follows: EAGVAQSPRYKIIEKRQSVAFWCNPISGHATLYWYQQILGQGPKLLIQFQNNGVVDDSQLPKDRFSAERLKGVDSTLKIQPAKLEDSAVYLCASSSDGTLANTIYFGEGSWLTVV.

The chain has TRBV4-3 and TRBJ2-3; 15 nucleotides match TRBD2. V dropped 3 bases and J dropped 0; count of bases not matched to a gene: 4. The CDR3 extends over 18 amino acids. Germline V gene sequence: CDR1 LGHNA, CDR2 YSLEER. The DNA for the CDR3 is TGCGCCAGCAGCCATGCCGGGACTAGCGGGAGGAGCACAGATACGCAGTATTTT. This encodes CASSHAGTSGRSTDTQYF.

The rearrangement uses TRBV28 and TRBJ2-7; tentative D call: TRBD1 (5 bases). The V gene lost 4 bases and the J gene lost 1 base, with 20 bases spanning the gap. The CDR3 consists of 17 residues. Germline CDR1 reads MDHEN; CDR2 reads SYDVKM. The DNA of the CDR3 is TGTGCCAGCAGTTATGTGCCAATGGGGCTCACGTCCTACGAGCAGTACTTC. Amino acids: CASSYVPMGLTSYEQYF.

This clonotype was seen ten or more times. CDR3 DNA sequence: TGTGCCTCGGACGTCAGCTCTGGAAACACCATATATTTT. Translated: CASDVSSGNTIYF. The chain joins TRBV30 to TRBJ1-3; D gene ambiguous. V was shortened by 7 bases and J by 0 bases, with 10 bases between the two germline ends. Germline V gives CDR1 GTSNPN, CDR2 SVGIG (reference sequence). This CDR3 is built from 13 residues.

CDR3 coding DNA: TGTGCCAGCAGCAACCCGGGACTAGCGGGGGTCCCGGGGTCGCCTCTTTCCAATGAGCAGTTCTTC. It specifies CASSNPGLAGVPGSPLSNEQFF. This chain joins TRBV9 and TRBJ2-1; 14 nucleotides line up with TRBD2. The CDR3 covers 22 residues. Unmatched junction bases numbered 24, after V lost 4 bases and J lost 6 bases. The germline CDR1 and CDR2 sequences are SGDLS and YYNGEE.

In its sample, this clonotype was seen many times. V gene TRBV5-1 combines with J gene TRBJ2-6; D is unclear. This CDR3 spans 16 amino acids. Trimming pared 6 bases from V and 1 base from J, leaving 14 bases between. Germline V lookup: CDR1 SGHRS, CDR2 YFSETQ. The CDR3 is CASTTSVGSGANVLTF. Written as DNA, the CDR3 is TGCGCCAGCACCACGTCGGTTGGGTCTGGGGCCAACGTCCTGACTTTC.

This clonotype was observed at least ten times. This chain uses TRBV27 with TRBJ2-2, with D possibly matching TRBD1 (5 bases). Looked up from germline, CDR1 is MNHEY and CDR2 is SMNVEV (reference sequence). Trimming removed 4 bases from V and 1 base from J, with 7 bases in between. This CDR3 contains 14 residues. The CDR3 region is CASSSGMNTGELFF. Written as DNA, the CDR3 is TGTGCCAGCAGTTCAGGGATGAACACCGGGGAGCTGTTTTTT.

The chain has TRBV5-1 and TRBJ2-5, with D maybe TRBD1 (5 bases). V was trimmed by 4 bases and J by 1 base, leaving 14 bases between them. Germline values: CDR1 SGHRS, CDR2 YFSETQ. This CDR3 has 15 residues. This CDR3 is CASSSRQFPQETQYF. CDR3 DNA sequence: TGCGCCAGCAGCAGCCGACAGTTCCCCCAAGAGACCCAGTACTTC. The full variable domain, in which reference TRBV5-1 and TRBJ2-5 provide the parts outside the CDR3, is KAGVTQTPRYLIKTRGQQVTLSCSPISGHRSVSWYQQTPGQGLQFLFEYFSETQRNKGNFPGRFSGRQFSNSRSEMNVSTLELGDSALYLCASSSRQFPQETQYFGPGTRLLVL.

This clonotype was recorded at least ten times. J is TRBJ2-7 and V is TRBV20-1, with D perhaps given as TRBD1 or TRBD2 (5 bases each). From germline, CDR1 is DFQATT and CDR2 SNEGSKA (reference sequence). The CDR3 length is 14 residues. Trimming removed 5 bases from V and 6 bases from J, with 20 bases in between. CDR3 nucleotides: TGCAGTGCTCCCGAGGGGAGCGGCGCCTTCGAGCAGTACTTC. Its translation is CSAPEGSGAFEQYF.

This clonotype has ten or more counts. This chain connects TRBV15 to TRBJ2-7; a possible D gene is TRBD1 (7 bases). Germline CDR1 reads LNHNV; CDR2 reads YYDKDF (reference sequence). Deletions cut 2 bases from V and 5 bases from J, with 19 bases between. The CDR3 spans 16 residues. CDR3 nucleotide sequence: TGTGCCACCAGCAGAATTGGACAGGCGCGCGGGAACGAGCAGTACTTC. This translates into CATSRIGQARGNEQYF.

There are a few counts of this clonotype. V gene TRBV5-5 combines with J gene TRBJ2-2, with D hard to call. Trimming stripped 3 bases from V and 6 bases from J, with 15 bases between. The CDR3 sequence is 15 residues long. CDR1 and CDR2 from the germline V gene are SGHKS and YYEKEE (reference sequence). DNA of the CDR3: TGTGCCAGCAGCTCTAGACGTTTAAATGCCGGGGAGCTGTTTTTT. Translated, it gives CASSSRRLNAGELFF.

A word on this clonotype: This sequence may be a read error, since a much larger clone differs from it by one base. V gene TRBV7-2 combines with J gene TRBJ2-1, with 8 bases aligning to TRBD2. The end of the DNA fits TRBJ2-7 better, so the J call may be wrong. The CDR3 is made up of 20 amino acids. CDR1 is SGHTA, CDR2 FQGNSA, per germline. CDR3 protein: CASSPAFAGGTRSSYNEQYF. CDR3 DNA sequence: TGTGCCAGCAGCCCAGCCTTTGCGGGGGGAACTAGGAGCTCCTACAATGAGCAGTACTTC.

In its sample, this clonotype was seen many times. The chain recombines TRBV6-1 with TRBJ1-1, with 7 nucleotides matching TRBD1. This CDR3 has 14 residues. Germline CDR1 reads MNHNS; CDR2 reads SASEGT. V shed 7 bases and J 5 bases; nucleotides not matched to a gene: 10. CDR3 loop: CASNQQGRLTEAFF. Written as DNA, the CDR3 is TGTGCCAGCAATCAACAGGGGCGGTTGACTGAAGCTTTCTTT.

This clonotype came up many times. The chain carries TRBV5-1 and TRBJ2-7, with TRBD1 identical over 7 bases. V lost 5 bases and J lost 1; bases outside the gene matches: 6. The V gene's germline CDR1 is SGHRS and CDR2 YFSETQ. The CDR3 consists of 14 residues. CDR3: CASRTGTDSYEQYF. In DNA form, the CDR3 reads TGCGCCAGCAGGACCGGGACAGATTCCTACGAGCAGTACTTC.

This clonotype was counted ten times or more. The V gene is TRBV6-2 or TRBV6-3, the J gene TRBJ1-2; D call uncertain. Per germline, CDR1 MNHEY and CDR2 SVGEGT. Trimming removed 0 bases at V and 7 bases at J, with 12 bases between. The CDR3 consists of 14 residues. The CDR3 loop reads CASSYSNGFRGYTF. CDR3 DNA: TGTGCCAGCAGTTACTCGAATGGGTTCCGTGGCTACACCTTC.

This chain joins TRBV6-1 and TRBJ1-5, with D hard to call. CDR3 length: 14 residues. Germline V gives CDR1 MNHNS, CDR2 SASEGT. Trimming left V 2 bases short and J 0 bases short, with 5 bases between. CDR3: CASSETGSNQPQHF. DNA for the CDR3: TGTGCCAGCAGTGAAACGGGTAGCAATCAGCCCCAGCATTTT.

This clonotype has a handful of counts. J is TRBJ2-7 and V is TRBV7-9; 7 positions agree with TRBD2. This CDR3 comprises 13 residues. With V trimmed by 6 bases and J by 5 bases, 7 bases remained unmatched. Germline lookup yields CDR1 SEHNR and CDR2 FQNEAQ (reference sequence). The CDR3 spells CASRGAGYHEQYF. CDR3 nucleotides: TGTGCCAGCAGAGGAGCGGGGTACCACGAGCAGTACTTC.

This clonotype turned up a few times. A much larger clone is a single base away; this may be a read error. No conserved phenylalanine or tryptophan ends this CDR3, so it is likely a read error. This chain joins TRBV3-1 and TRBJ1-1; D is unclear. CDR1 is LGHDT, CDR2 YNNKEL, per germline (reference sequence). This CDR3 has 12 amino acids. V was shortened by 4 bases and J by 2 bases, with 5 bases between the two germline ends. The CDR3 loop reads CASSRINTEAFL. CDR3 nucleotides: TGTGCCAGCAGCCGCATAAACACTGAAGCTTTCCTT.

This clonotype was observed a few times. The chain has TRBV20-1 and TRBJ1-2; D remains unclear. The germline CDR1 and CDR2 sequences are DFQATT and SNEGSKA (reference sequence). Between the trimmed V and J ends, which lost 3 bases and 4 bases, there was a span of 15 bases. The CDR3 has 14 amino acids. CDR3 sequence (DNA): TGCAGTGCTAGTGATCCAGCTCTTGGCTATGGCTACACCTTC. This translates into CSASDPALGYGYTF.

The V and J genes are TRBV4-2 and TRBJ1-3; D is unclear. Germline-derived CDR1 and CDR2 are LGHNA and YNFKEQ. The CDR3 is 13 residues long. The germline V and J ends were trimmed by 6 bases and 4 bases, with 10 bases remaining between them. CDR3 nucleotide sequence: TGTGCCAGCAGTCTTTATAAGGGAAACACCATATATTTT. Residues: CASSLYKGNTIYF.